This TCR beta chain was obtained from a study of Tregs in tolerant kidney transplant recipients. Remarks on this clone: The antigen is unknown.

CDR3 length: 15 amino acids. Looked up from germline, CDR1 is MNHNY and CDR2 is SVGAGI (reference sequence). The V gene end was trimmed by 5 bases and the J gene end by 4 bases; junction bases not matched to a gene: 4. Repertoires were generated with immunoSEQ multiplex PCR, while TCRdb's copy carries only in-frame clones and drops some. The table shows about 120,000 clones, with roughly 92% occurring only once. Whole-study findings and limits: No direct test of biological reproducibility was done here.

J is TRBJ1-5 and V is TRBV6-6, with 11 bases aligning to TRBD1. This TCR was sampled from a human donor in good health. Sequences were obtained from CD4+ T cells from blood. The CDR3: CASSPGTGGNQPQHF. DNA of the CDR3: TGTGCCAGCAGTCCCGGGACAGGGGGAAATCAGCCCCAGCATTTT.